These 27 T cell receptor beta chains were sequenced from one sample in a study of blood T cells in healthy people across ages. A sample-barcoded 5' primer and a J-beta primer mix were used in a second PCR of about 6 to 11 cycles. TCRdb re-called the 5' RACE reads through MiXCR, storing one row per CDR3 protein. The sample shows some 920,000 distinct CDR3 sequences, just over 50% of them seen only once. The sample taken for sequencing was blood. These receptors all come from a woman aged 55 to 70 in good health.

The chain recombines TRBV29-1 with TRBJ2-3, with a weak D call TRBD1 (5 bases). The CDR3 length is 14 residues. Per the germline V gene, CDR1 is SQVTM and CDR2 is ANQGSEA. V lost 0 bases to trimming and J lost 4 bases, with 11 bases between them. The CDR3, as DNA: TGCAGCGTTGAAGATGGGCAGGGCCCAGATACGCAGTATTTT. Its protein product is CSVEDGQGPDTQYF.

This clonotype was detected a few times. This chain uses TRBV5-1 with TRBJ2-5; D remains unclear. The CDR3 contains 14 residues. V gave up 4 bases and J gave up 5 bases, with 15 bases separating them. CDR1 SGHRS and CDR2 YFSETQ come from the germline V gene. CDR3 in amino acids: CASSVEQLFETQYF. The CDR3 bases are TGCGCCAGCAGCGTGGAGCAGCTTTTCGAGACCCAGTACTTC.

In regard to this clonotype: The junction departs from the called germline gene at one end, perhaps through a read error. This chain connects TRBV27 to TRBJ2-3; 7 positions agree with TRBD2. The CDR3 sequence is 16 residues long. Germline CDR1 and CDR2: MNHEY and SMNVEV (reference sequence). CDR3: CASSLLVTSSPDTQYF. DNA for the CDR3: TGCGCCAGCAGTTTACTAGTGACTAGCAGCCCAGATACGCAGTATTTT.

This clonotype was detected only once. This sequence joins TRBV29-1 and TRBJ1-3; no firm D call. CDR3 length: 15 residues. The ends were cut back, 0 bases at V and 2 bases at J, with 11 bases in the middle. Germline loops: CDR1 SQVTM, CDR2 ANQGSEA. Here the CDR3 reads CSVEDGVSAGNTIYF. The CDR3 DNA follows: TGCAGCGTTGAAGACGGGGTTTCAGCTGGAAACACCATATATTTT.

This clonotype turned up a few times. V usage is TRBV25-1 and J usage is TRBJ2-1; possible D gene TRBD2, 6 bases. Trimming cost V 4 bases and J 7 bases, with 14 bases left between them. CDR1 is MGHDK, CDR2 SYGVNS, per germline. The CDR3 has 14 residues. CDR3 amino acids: CASSVPGSENEQFF. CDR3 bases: TGTGCCAGCAGTGTCCCCGGGAGCGAAAATGAGCAGTTCTTC. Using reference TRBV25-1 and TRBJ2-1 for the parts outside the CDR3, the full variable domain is EADIYQTPRYLVIGTGKKITLECSQTMGHDKMYWYQQDPGMELHLIHYSYGVNSTEKGDLSSESTVSRIRTEHFPLTLESARPSHTSQYLCASSVPGSENEQFFGPGTRLTVL.

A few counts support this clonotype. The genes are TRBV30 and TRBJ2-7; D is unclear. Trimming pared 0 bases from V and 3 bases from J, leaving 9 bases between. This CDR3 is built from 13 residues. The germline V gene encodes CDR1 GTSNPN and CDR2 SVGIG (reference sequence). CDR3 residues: CAWSVGTSYEQYF. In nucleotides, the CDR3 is TGTGCCTGGAGTGTGGGCACAAGCTACGAGCAGTACTTC.

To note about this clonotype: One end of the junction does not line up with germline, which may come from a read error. CDR3 sequence: CAGSPRGTQSNQPQHF. The CDR3 nucleotides read TGTGCCGGCTCACCACGAGGGACACAGAGCAATCAGCCCCAGCATTTT. The V call is TRBV18, the J call TRBJ1-5, with D perhaps matching TRBD1 (6 bases). There are 16 residues in the CDR3. Germline V gives CDR1 KGHSH, CDR2 LQKENI.

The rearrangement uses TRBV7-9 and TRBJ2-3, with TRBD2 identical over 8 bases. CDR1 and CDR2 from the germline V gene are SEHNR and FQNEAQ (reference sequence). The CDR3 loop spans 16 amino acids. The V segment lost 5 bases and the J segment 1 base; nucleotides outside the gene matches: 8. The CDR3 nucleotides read TGTGCCAGCAGCCCCCTTAGCGGGAAGGGCACAGATACGCAGTATTTT. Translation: CASSPLSGKGTDTQYF.

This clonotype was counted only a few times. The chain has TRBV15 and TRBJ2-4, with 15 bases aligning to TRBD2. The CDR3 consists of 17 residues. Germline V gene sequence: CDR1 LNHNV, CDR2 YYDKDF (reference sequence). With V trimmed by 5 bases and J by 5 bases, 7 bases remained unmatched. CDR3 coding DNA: TGTGCCACCAGCCCCGGACTAGCGGGAGGGCCTCAAAACATTCAGTACTTC. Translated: CATSPGLAGGPQNIQYF.

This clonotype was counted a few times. The CDR3, as DNA: TGTGCCACCAGCAGAGAGAGTGACCAACTAGCGTGGAACATTCAGTACTTC. This gives the protein CATSRESDQLAWNIQYF. J is TRBJ2-4 and V is TRBV15, with 7 bases that match TRBD2. V lost 0 bases and J lost 7; bases outside the gene matches: 12. Germline-derived CDR1 and CDR2 are LNHNV and YYDKDF (reference sequence). The CDR3 sequence is 17 residues long. The variable domain in full, with the rest retrieved from reference TRBV15 and TRBJ2-4, is DAMVIQNPRYQVTQFGKPVTLSCSQTLNHNVMYWYQQKSSQAPKLLFHYYDKDFNNEADTPDNFQSRRPNTSFCFLDIRSPGLGDTAMYLCATSRESDQLAWNIQYFGAGTRLSVL.

The CDR3 DNA sequence: TGCAGTGCTCCCTCGGCGGGACTAGCATTCTCCGAGCAGTACTTC. As protein: CSAPSAGLAFSEQYF. This chain links TRBV20-1 with TRBJ2-7, with 9 bases fitting TRBD2. V trimming: 5 bases; J trimming: 6 bases; junction bases outside the gene matches: 14. The CDR3 spans 15 residues. CDR1 and CDR2 (germline): DFQATT, SNEGSKA (reference sequence).

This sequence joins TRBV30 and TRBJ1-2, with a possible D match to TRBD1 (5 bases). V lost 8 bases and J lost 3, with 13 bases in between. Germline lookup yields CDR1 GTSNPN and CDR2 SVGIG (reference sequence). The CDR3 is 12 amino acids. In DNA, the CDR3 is TGTGCCGGGGCGGAGACAGACTATGGCTACACCTTC. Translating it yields CAGAETDYGYTF.

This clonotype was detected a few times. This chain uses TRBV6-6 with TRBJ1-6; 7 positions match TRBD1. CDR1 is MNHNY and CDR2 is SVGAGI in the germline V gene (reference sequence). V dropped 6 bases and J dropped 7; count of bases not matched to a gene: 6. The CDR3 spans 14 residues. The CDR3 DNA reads TGTGCCAGCAGCCCAACAGGGGTAAATTCACCCCTCCACTTT. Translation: CASSPTGVNSPLHF.

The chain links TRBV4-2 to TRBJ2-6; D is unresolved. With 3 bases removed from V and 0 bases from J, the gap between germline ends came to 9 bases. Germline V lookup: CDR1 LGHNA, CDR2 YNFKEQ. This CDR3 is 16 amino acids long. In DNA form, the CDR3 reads TGTGCCAGCAGCCACCCAATGAGCTCTGGGGCCAACGTCCTGACTTTC. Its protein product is CASSHPMSSGANVLTF.

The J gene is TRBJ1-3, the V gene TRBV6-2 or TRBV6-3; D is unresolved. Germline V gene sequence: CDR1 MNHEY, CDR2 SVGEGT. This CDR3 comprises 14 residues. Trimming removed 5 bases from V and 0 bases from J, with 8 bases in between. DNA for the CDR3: TGTGCCAGCAGTCTAGAGAGCTCTGGAAACACCATATATTTT. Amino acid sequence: CASSLESSGNTIYF.

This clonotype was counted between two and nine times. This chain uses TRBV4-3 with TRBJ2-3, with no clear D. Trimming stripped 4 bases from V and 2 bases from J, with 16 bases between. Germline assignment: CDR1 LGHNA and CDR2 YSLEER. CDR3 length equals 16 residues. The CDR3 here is CASSRIYLSTTDTQYF. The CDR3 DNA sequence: TGCGCCAGCAGCCGAATATACCTAAGTACCACAGATACGCAGTATTTT.

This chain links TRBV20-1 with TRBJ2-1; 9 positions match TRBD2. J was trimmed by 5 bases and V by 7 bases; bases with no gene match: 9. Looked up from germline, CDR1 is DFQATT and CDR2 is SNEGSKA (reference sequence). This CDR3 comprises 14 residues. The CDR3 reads CSVVGLAGNNEQFF. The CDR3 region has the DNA TGCAGTGTTGTGGGGCTAGCGGGAAACAATGAGCAGTTCTTC.

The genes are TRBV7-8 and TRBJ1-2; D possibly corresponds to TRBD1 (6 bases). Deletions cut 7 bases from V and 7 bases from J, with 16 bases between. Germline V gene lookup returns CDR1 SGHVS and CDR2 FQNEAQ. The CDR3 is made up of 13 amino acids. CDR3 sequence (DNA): TGTGCCAGCAAAACGGCAGGGGCGCCTGGCTACACCTTC. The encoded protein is CASKTAGAPGYTF.

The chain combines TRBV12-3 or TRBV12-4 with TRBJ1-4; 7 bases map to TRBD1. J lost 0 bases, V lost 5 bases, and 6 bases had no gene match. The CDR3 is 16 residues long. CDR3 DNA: TGTGCCAGCAGTCCACAGGGGATTACAACTAATGAAAAACTGTTTTTT. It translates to CASSPQGITTNEKLFF.

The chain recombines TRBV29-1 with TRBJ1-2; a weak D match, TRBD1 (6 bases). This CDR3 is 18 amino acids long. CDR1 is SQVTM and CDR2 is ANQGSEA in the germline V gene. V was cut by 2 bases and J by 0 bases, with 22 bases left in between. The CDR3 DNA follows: TGCAGCGTTGAATCGTTGACAGGCAGAGCCGAAGCTAACTATGGCTACACCTTC. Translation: CSVESLTGRAEANYGYTF.

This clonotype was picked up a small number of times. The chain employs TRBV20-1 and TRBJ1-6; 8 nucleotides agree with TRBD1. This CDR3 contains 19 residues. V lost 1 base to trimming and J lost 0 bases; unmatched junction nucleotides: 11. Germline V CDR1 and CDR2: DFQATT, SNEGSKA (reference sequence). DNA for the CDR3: TGCAGTGCTAGAGGCCGGGACAGGTTTCCTAGCTCCTATAATTCACCCCTCCACTTT. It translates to CSARGRDRFPSSYNSPLHF.

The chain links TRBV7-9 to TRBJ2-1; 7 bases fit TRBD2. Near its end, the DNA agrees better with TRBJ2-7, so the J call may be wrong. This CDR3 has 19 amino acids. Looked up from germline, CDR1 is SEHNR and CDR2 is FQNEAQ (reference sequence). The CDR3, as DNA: TGTGCCAGCAGCTTACGCCCCGGGCTAGCGGAAAGCTCCTACAATGAGCAGTACTTC. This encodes CASSLRPGLAESSYNEQYF.

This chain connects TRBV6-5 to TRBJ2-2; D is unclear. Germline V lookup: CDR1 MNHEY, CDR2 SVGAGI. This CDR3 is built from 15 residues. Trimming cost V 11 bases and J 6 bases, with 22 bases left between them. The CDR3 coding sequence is TGTGCCCATGATAGGGCCCCTGATGGGTCCGGGGAGCTGTTTTTT. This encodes CAHDRAPDGSGELFF.

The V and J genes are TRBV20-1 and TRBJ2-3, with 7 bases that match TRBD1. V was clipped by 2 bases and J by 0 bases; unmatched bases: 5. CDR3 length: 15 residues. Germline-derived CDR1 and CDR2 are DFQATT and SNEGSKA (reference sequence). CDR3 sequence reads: CSARNPGQSTDTQYF. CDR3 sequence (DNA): TGCAGTGCTAGAAATCCGGGACAGAGCACAGATACGCAGTATTTT.

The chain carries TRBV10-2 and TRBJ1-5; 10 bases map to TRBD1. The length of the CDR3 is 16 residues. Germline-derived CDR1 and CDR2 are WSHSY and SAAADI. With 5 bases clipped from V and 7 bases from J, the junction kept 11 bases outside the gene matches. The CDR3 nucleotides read TGCGCCAGCAGTTTTACCGGGACAGGGGTAGGCCAGCCCCAGCATTTT. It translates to CASSFTGTGVGQPQHF.

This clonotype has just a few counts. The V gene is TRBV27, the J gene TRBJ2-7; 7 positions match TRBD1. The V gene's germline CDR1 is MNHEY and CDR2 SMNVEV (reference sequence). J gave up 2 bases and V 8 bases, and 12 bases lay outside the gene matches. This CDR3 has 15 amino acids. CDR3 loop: CASLNRGQIPYEQYF. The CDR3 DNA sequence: TGTGCCAGCCTAAATCGGGGACAGATCCCCTACGAGCAGTACTTC.

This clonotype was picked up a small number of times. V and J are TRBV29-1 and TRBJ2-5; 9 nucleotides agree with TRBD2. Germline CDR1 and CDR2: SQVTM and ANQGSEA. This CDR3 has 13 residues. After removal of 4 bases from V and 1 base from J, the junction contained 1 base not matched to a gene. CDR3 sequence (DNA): TGCAGCGTTGGACTAGCGGTCCAAGAGACCCAGTACTTC. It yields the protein CSVGLAVQETQYF.